What follows are 32 T cell receptor beta chains derived from one specimen sequenced in a study of memory CD4+ T cells and cytomegalovirus serostatus. The sort gate was single viable CD3+CD4+CD8-CD45RO+ cells for memory CD4+ T cells. This table comes from immunoSEQ multiplex PCR, and its TCRdb copy is limited to in-frame clones, with some not included. This sample yields around 53,000 clones, of which around 83% are seen a single time; 2% belongs to the top ten. Input material: memory CD4+ T cells from blood. These receptors came from an adult in good health and CMV-seropositive.

V gene TRBV2 combines with J gene TRBJ1-4; 9 bases fit TRBD1. Germline V gives CDR1 SNHLY, CDR2 FYNNEI. The J segment lost 8 bases and the V segment lost 9 bases, leaving 10 bases of the junction unmatched. This CDR3 has 14 amino acids. Here the CDR3 DNA reads TGTGCCAGTCACAGGGGGCAAAGGTTGGAAAAACTGTTTTTT. Its protein product is CASHRGQRLEKLFF.

The V gene is TRBV7-2, the J gene TRBJ1-2; a possible D gene is TRBD1 (6 bases). The germline gives CDR1 SGHTA, CDR2 FQGNSA. The CDR3 is made up of 12 amino acids. V lost 4 bases, J lost 7 bases, and 10 bases lay in between. CDR3 amino acids: CASSSQGFGYTF. CDR3 DNA sequence: TGTGCCAGCAGCTCACAGGGATTTGGCTACACCTTC.

This clone was seen just once. The chain recombines TRBV14 with TRBJ2-5; TRBD2 agrees at 10 bases. Germline V gene lookup returns CDR1 SGHDN and CDR2 FVKESK. The V segment lost 3 bases and the J segment 4 bases; nucleotides outside the gene matches: 11. This CDR3 comprises 17 residues. The CDR3 spells CASSHLLAGAPGETQYF. CDR3 sequence (DNA): TGTGCCAGCAGCCATTTGCTAGCGGGAGCCCCGGGAGAGACCCAGTACTTC.

V gene TRBV5-1 combines with J gene TRBJ2-1; TRBD1 or TRBD2 may be the D gene (6 bases each). This CDR3 is 16 amino acids long. CDR1 SGHRS and CDR2 YFSETQ come from the germline V gene. Trimming cost V 0 bases and J 4 bases, with 14 bases left between them. The CDR3, as DNA: TGCGCCAGCAGCTTGGGCAACGGGGGCTCTTACAATGAGCAGTTCTTC. It encodes CASSLGNGGSYNEQFF.

The J gene is TRBJ2-7, the V gene TRBV4-1; 9 bases align to TRBD1. J gave up 3 bases and V 5 bases, and 8 bases lay outside the gene matches. From germline, CDR1 is MGHRA and CDR2 YSYEKL. The CDR3 length is 15 residues. CDR3 sequence reads: CASSKAGTGLYEQYF. The CDR3 DNA sequence: TGCGCCAGCAGCAAAGCCGGGACAGGGCTCTACGAGCAGTACTTC.

The chain recombines TRBV5-5 with TRBJ1-2; D uncertain. The V gene's germline CDR1 is SGHKS and CDR2 YYEKEE (reference sequence). Trimming stripped 4 bases from V and 6 bases from J, with 16 bases between. CDR3 length: 14 residues. The CDR3 here is CASSLDRPENGYTF. The CDR3 coding sequence is TGTGCCAGCAGCCTGGACCGCCCCGAGAATGGCTACACCTTC.

The chain links TRBV7-2 to TRBJ1-2; the match to TRBD1 covers 7 bases. The CDR3 contains 15 residues. V lost 2 bases, J lost 4 bases, and 7 bases stayed unmatched. CDR1 and CDR2 (germline): SGHTA, FQGNSA. Here the CDR3 reads CASSLQITGVYGYTF. DNA of the CDR3: TGTGCCAGCAGCTTACAGATTACAGGGGTCTATGGCTACACCTTC. Full variable domain (remainder filled in from reference TRBV7-2 and TRBJ1-2): GAGVSQSPSNKVTEKGKDVELRCDPISGHTALYWYRQSLGQGLEFLIYFQGNSAPDKSGLPSDRFSAERTGGSVSTLTIQRTQQEDSAVYLCASSLQITGVYGYTFGSGTRLTVV.

V and J are TRBV4-1 and TRBJ1-2, with D possibly being TRBD1 (6 bases). CDR3 length: 15 residues. V gave up 3 bases and J gave up 4 bases, with 15 bases separating them. Germline loops: CDR1 MGHRA, CDR2 YSYEKL. The CDR3 nucleotides read TGCGCCAGCAGCCAGCAACCAGGGGATACCTATGGCTACACCTTC. This encodes CASSQQPGDTYGYTF.

This clone has just a few counts. This chain uses TRBV2 with TRBJ2-3; D ambiguous. There are 13 residues in the CDR3. V was trimmed by 5 bases and J by 2 bases, leaving 8 bases between them. CDR1 SNHLY and CDR2 FYNNEI come from the germline V gene. The CDR3 bases are TGTGCCAGCAGTACAACCTACACAGATACGCAGTATTTT. This gives the protein CASSTTYTDTQYF.

This chain links TRBV7-2 with TRBJ2-7; TRBD2 agrees at 10 bases. Per the germline V gene, CDR1 is SGHTA and CDR2 is FQGNSA. V trimming: 3 bases; J trimming: 3 bases; junction bases outside the gene matches: 5. The CDR3 contains 15 residues. The CDR3 region is CASSFSGGPYYEQYF. The CDR3 DNA follows: TGTGCCAGCAGCTTTAGCGGGGGGCCATACTACGAGCAGTACTTC.

J is TRBJ1-1 and V is TRBV7-3, with D unresolved. V was trimmed by 6 bases and J by 4 bases, leaving 12 bases between them. CDR3 length: 13 residues. From germline, CDR1 is SGHTA and CDR2 FQGTGA. The CDR3 sequence: CASSYSGGTEAFF. CDR3 nucleotides: TGTGCCAGCAGTTATTCTGGAGGCACTGAAGCTTTCTTT.

This clone was counted a single time. The V call is TRBV18, the J call TRBJ2-1, with D possibly matching TRBD2 (6 bases). The CDR3 is 16 amino acids. V was pared by 6 bases and J by 4 bases, with 19 bases between. From germline, CDR1 is KGHSH and CDR2 LQKENI. The chain's CDR3 is CASSPALAELYNEQFF. CDR3 coding DNA: TGTGCCAGCTCCCCCGCATTAGCGGAGCTTTACAATGAGCAGTTCTTC.

The gene calls are TRBV13 and TRBJ2-7; perhaps TRBD2 as D (5 bases). The CDR3 loop spans 12 amino acids. Trimming took off 6 bases at V and 1 base at J, with 7 bases between the two ends. Germline V CDR1 and CDR2: PRHDT, FYEKMQ (reference sequence). For the CDR3, the DNA is TGTGCCAGCAGAGAGGGTTCCTACGAGCAGTACTTC. It is translated as CASREGSYEQYF. The variable domain in full, with the rest retrieved from reference TRBV13 and TRBJ2-7, is AAGVIQSPRHLIKEKRETATLKCYPIPRHDTVYWYQQGPGQDPQFLISFYEKMQSDKGSIPDRFSAQQFSDYHSELNMSSLELGDSALYFCASREGSYEQYFGPGTRLTVT.

The V and J genes are TRBV7-3 and TRBJ2-4; TRBD2 might be the D (6 bases). Trimming removed 5 bases at V and 10 bases at J, with 21 bases between. CDR1 SGHTA and CDR2 FQGTGA come from the germline V gene. The CDR3 is 15 amino acids. CDR3 bases: TGTGCCAGCAGCCCGACCGGGGGTCCCACGGGGATTCAGTACTTC. Translated: CASSPTGGPTGIQYF.

The chain uses TRBV6-4 and TRBJ1-3, with D possibly TRBD1 on 6 matching bases. The CDR3 totals 17 residues. The germline V gene encodes CDR1 MRHNA and CDR2 SNTAGT. With 7 bases removed from V and 0 bases from J, the gap between germline ends came to 19 bases. The CDR3 region is CASTDGGRSNSGNTIYF. The CDR3, as DNA: TGTGCCAGCACTGATGGGGGGCGATCGAACTCTGGAAACACCATATATTTT.

V usage is TRBV7-3 and J usage is TRBJ2-3; D is unresolved. This CDR3 is 13 amino acids long. Between the trimmed V and J ends, which lost 4 bases and 6 bases, there was a span of 11 bases. CDR1 and CDR2 from the germline V gene are SGHTA and FQGTGA. The CDR3 here is CASSSTNIDTQYF. The CDR3 nucleotides are TGTGCCAGCAGCTCGACAAATATTGATACGCAGTATTTT.

V usage is TRBV5-4 and J usage is TRBJ2-4, with 8 bases aligning to TRBD2. The CDR3 loop spans 14 amino acids. CDR1 and CDR2 (germline): SGHNT, YYREEE (reference sequence). J lost 3 bases, V lost 4 bases, and 3 bases had no gene match. The CDR3 loop reads CASSRGGRKNIQYF. CDR3 nucleotides: TGTGCCAGCAGCCGGGGGGGTCGCAAAAACATTCAGTACTTC.

The CDR3 reads CASSPIMSGNTIYF. CDR3 DNA: TGCGCCAGCAGCCCGATAATGTCTGGAAACACCATATATTTT. The chain has TRBV5-1 and TRBJ1-3; D call uncertain. This CDR3 contains 14 residues. Between the trimmed V and J ends, which lost 4 bases and 1 base, there was a span of 9 bases. Looked up from germline, CDR1 is SGHRS and CDR2 is YFSETQ.

The chain uses TRBV28 and TRBJ2-3, with a possible D match to TRBD2 (5 bases). Between the trimmed V and J ends, which lost 4 bases and 1 base, there was a span of 9 bases. The CDR3 extends over 14 amino acids. The germline V gene encodes CDR1 MDHEN and CDR2 SYDVKM. The CDR3 loop is CASSWGARTDTQYF. The CDR3 bases are TGTGCCAGCAGTTGGGGAGCCCGCACAGATACGCAGTATTTT.

V gene TRBV7-2 combines with J gene TRBJ2-2; D might be TRBD2 (7 bases). Deletions cut 1 base from V and 4 bases from J, with 19 bases between. The germline V gene encodes CDR1 SGHTA and CDR2 FQGNSA. The CDR3 contains 18 residues. The CDR3 nucleotides are TGTGCCAGCAGCTTAGTAGGGGGAGGACTAGTAAGCACCGGGGAGCTGTTTTTT. Residues: CASSLVGGGLVSTGELFF.

The rearrangement uses TRBV5-6 and TRBJ1-1; TRBD1 is a possible D gene (5 bases). There are 16 residues in the CDR3. V dropped 0 bases and J dropped 0 bases, with 12 bases sitting between them. Germline assignment: CDR1 SGHDT and CDR2 YYEEEE. The CDR3 region is CASSLDLGQLNTEAFF. The CDR3 bases are TGTGCCAGCAGCTTGGACCTGGGGCAGCTGAACACTGAAGCTTTCTTT.

The count of this clone is one. The chain couples TRBV7-9 to TRBJ2-1; D is possibly TRBD2 (6 bases). The germline V gene encodes CDR1 SEHNR and CDR2 FQNEAQ (reference sequence). Trimming stripped 0 bases from V and 0 bases from J, with 15 bases between. The CDR3 runs to 18 residues. The CDR3: CASSLARGSGSSYNEQFF. The CDR3 DNA is TGTGCCAGCAGCTTAGCGCGGGGTAGCGGAAGCTCCTACAATGAGCAGTTCTTC.

By proportion, this clone is medium-sized. V usage is TRBV6-1 and J usage is TRBJ1-1, with D unclear. Trimming left V 9 bases short and J 0 bases short, with 11 bases between. This CDR3 has 13 residues. Germline V gene sequence: CDR1 MNHNS, CDR2 SASEGT. The CDR3 DNA is TGTGCCAGTCTGACCACCATGAACACTGAAGCTTTCTTT. Amino acids: CASLTTMNTEAFF.

The rearrangement joins TRBV27 to TRBJ1-1; unclear D gene. The germline gives CDR1 MNHEY, CDR2 SMNVEV (reference sequence). There are 15 residues in the CDR3. The V end was cut by 6 bases, the J end by 3 bases, with 17 bases between. The CDR3 is CASRVTTRLYTEAFF. The CDR3 bases are TGTGCCAGCAGGGTAACGACCCGACTTTACACTGAAGCTTTCTTT.

The gene calls are TRBV27 and TRBJ1-5, with D unclear. V lost 3 bases and J 4 bases, leaving 7 bases between the germline ends. The CDR3 consists of 13 residues. CDR1 is MNHEY, CDR2 SMNVEV, per germline (reference sequence). CDR3 in amino acids: CASSFLANQPQHF. CDR3 bases: TGTGCCAGCAGTTTTTTAGCTAATCAGCCCCAGCATTTT.

This chain links TRBV2 with TRBJ1-6; D is ambiguous. The CDR3 has 14 amino acids. V lost 7 bases and J lost 9, with 16 bases in between. The V gene's germline CDR1 is SNHLY and CDR2 FYNNEI. CDR3 nucleotides: TGTGCCAGCACTCCTCGGACGGTTGGTTCACCCCTCCACTTT. Amino acid sequence: CASTPRTVGSPLHF.

The chain carries TRBV18 and TRBJ2-6; no clear D. The germline gives CDR1 KGHSH, CDR2 LQKENI. The V and J ends lost 3 bases and 4 bases respectively, with 10 bases between them. The CDR3 is 15 amino acids. The CDR3 sequence is CASSPGFEGANVLTF. CDR3 DNA sequence: TGTGCCAGCTCACCCGGCTTCGAGGGGGCCAACGTCCTGACTTTC. The full variable domain, in which reference TRBV18 and TRBJ2-6 provide the parts outside the CDR3, is NAGVMQNPRHLVRRRGQEARLRCSPMKGHSHVYWYRQLPEEGLKFMVYLQKENIIDESGMPKERFSAEFPKEGPSILRIQQVVRGDSAAYFCASSPGFEGANVLTFGAGSRLTVL.

In this sample, this clone turned up a few times. This chain uses TRBV5-1 with TRBJ2-3, with TRBD1 as a possible D gene (6 bases). V was clipped by 7 bases and J by 0 bases, with 15 bases between them. The CDR3 runs to 15 residues. The germline gives CDR1 SGHRS, CDR2 YFSETQ. DNA for the CDR3: TGCGCCAGCGGTCAGGGGTTTTCTAGCACAGATACGCAGTATTTT. It yields the protein CASGQGFSSTDTQYF.

This chain joins TRBV19 and TRBJ2-3; D unresolved. The CDR3 length is 13 residues. Germline loops: CDR1 LNHDA, CDR2 SQIVND (reference sequence). V was clipped by 4 bases and J by 4 bases, with 9 bases between them. This CDR3 is CASSTLVSDTQYF. In DNA, the CDR3 is TGTGCCAGTAGTACCCTAGTTTCAGATACGCAGTATTTT.

The gene calls are TRBV29-1 and TRBJ1-2; unclear D gene. Germline V gene data show CDR1 as SQVTM and CDR2 as ANQGSEA. V was pared by 4 bases and J by 0 bases, with 12 bases between. This CDR3 region has 14 residues. The CDR3 region has the DNA TGCAGCGTTGGGGAGCAATTCACTAACTATGGCTACACCTTC. This sequence encodes CSVGEQFTNYGYTF.

The rearrangement links TRBV7-3 to TRBJ2-1; D may match TRBD1 or TRBD2 (6 bases each). CDR3 length equals 16 residues. The germline V gene has CDR1 SGHTA and CDR2 FQGTGA. The ends were cut back, 1 base at V and 2 bases at J, with 12 bases in the middle. Written as DNA, the CDR3 is TGTGCCAGCAGCTTAAGGGGGGCGTCAACCTACAATGAGCAGTTCTTC. Encoded protein: CASSLRGASTYNEQFF.

The rearrangement links TRBV19 to TRBJ2-2; 8 nucleotides line up with TRBD1. The CDR3 contains 16 residues. J lost 4 bases, V lost 6 bases, and 10 bases had no gene match. Germline-derived CDR1 and CDR2 are LNHDA and SQIVND (reference sequence). The CDR3 loop reads CASSMLDRVVTGELFF. CDR3 coding DNA: TGTGCCAGTAGCATGCTGGACAGGGTTGTCACCGGGGAGCTGTTTTTT.